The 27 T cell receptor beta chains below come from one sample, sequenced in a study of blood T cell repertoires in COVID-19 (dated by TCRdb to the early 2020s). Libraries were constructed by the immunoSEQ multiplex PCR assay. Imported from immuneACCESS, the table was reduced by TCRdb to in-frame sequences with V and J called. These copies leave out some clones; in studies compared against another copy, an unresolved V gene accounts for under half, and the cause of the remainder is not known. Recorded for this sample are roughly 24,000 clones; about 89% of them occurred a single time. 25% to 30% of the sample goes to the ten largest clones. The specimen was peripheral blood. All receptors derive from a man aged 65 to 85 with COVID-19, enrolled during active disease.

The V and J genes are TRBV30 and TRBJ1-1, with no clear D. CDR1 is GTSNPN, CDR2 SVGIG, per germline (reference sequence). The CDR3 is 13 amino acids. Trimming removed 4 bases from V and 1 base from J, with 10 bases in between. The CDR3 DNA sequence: TGTGCCTGGAATCTGGCAGAGAACACTGAAGCTTTCTTT. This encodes CAWNLAENTEAFF.

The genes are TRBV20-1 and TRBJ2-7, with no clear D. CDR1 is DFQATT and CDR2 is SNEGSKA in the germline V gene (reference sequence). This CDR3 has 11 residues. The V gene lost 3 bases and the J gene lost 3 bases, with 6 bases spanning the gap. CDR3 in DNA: TGCAGTGCTAGGGCAGGCTACGAGCAGTACTTC. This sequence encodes CSARAGYEQYF.

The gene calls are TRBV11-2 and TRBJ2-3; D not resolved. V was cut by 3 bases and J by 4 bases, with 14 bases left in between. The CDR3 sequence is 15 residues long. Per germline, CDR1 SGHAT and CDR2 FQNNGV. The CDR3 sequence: CASSFGSGEADTQYF. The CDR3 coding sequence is TGTGCCAGCAGCTTCGGCTCCGGAGAAGCAGATACGCAGTATTTT.

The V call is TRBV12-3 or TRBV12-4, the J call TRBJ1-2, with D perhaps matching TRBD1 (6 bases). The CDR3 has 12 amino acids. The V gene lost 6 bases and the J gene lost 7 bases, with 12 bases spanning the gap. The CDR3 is CASRLTGFGYTF. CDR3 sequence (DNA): TGTGCCAGCAGACTTACAGGGTTTGGCTACACCTTC.

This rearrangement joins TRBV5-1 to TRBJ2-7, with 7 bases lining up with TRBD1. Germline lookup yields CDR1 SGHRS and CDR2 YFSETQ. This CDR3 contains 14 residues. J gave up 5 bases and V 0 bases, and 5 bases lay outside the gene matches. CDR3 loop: CASSLGDSVDEQYF. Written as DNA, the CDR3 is TGCGCCAGCAGCTTGGGGGACAGTGTGGACGAGCAGTACTTC.

DNA for the CDR3: TGCAGCGTTCGTACGACAGGGGGATTTGGCTACACCTTC. Translated, it gives CSVRTTGGFGYTF. The chain carries TRBV29-1 and TRBJ1-2; 9 nucleotides match TRBD1. Germline V gives CDR1 SQVTM, CDR2 ANQGSEA. The CDR3 is 13 amino acids. J was trimmed by 7 bases and V by 5 bases; bases with no gene match: 8.

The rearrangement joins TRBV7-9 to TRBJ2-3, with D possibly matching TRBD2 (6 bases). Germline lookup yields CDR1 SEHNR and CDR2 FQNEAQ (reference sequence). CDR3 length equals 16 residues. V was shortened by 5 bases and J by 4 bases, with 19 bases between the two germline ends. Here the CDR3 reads CASSARIPPSADTQYF. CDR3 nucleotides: TGTGCCAGCAGCGCCCGGATCCCACCTAGCGCAGATACGCAGTATTTT.

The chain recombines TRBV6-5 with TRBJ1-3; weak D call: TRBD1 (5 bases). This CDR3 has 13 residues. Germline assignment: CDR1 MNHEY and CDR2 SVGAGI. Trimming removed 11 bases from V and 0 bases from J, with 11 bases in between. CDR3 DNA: TGTGCCTGGGGGGAGGGCTCTGGAAACACCATATATTTT. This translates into CAWGEGSGNTIYF.

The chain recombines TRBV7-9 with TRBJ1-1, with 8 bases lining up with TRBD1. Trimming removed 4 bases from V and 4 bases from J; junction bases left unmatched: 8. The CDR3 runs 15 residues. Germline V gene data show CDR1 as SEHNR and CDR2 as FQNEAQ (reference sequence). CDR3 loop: CASSSPDRVATEAFF. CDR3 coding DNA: TGTGCCAGCAGCTCTCCGGACAGGGTTGCCACTGAAGCTTTCTTT.

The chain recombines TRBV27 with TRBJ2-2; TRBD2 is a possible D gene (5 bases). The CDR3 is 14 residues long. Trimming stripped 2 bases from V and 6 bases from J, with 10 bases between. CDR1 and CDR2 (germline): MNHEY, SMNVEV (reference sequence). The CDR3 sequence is CASSLRELAGELFF. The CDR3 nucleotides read TGTGCCAGCAGTTTAAGGGAGTTAGCCGGGGAGCTGTTTTTT.

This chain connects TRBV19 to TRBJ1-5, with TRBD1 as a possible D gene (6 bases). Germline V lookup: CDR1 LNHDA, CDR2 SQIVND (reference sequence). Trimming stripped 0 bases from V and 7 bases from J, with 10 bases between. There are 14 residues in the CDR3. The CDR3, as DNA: TGTGCCAGTAGTATAGACAGGGGTGCCCAGCCCCAGCATTTT. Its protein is CASSIDRGAQPQHF. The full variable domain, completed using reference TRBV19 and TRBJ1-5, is DGGITQSPKYLFRKEGQNVTLSCEQNLNHDAMYWYRQDPGQGLRLIYYSQIVNDFQKGDIAEGYSVSREKKESFPLTVTSAQKNPTAFYLCASSIDRGAQPQHFGDGTRLSIL.

The CDR3 DNA reads as TGTGCCAGCAGGTGGGGACAATACAATGAGCAGTTCTTC. Amino acid sequence: CASRWGQYNEQFF. The rearrangement uses TRBV6-5 and TRBJ2-1; the D gene is possibly TRBD1 (6 bases). V shed 6 bases and J shed 4 bases, with 10 bases lying between them. From germline, CDR1 is MNHEY and CDR2 SVGAGI. The CDR3 length is 13 residues.

Here the CDR3 DNA reads TGTGCCAGCAGCTTGGCAGGCTATAATTCACCCCTCCACTTT. Translation: CASSLAGYNSPLHF. The gene calls are TRBV5-4 and TRBJ1-6; D is uncertain. The V end was cut by 0 bases, the J end by 3 bases, with 4 bases between. The CDR3 spans 14 residues. Germline V lookup: CDR1 SGHNT, CDR2 YYREEE (reference sequence).

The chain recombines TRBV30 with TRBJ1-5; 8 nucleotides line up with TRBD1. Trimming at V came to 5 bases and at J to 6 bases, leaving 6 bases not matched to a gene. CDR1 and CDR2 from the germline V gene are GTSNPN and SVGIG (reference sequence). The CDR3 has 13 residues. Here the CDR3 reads CAWDRGMGQPQHF. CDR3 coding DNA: TGTGCCTGGGACAGGGGTATGGGTCAGCCCCAGCATTTT.

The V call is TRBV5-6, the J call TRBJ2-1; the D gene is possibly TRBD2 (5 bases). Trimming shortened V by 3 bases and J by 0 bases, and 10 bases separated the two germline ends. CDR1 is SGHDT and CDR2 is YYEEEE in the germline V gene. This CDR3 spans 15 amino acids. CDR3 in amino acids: CASSWTPSSYNEQFF. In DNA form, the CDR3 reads TGTGCCAGCAGCTGGACTCCAAGCTCCTACAATGAGCAGTTCTTC.

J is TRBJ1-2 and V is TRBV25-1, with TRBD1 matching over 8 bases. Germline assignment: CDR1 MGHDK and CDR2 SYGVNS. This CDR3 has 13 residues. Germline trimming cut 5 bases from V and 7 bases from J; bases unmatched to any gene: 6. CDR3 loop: CASSLRGLGGYTF. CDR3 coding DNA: TGTGCCAGCAGTCTCAGGGGGCTAGGTGGCTACACCTTC.

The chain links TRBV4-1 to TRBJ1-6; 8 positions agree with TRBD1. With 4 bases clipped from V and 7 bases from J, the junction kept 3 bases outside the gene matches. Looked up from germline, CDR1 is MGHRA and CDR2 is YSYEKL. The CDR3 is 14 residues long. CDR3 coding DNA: TGCGCCAGCAGCCTGGACAGGGCCAATTCACCCCTCCACTTT. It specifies CASSLDRANSPLHF.

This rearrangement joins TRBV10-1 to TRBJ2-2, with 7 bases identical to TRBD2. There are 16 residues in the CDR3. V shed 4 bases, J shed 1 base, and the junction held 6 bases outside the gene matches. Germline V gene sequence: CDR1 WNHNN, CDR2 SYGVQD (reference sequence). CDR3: CASSGLRGRNTGELFF. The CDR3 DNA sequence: TGCGCCAGCAGTGGGCTTCGCGGGAGGAACACCGGGGAGCTGTTTTTT.

The CDR3 is CASSPRLAVQETQYF. In nucleotides, the CDR3 is TGTGCCAGCAGCCCCCGGCTAGCAGTCCAAGAGACCCAGTACTTC. This chain links TRBV7-9 with TRBJ2-5; a weak D match, TRBD2 (5 bases). Trimming took 5 bases from V and 1 from J, leaving 14 bases between them. This CDR3 is built from 15 residues. The germline gives CDR1 SEHNR, CDR2 FQNEAQ (reference sequence).

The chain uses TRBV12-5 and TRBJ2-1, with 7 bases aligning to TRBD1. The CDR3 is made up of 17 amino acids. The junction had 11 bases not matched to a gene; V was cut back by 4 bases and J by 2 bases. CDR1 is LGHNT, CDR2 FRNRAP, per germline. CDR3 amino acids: CASGSVKLTGTYNEQFF. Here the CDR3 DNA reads TGTGCTAGTGGTTCGGTGAAATTGACAGGGACCTACAATGAGCAGTTCTTC.

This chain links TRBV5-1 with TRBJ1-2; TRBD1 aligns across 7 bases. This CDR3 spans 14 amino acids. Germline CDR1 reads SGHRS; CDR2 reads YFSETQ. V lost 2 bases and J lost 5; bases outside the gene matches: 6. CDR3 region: CASSFGRGRYGYTF. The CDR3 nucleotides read TGCGCCAGCAGCTTTGGCAGGGGGAGGTATGGCTACACCTTC. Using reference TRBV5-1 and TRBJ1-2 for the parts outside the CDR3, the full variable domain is KAGVTQTPRYLIKTRGQQVTLSCSPISGHRSVSWYQQTPGQGLQFLFEYFSETQRNKGNFPGRFSGRQFSNSRSEMNVSTLELGDSALYLCASSFGRGRYGYTFGSGTRLTVV.

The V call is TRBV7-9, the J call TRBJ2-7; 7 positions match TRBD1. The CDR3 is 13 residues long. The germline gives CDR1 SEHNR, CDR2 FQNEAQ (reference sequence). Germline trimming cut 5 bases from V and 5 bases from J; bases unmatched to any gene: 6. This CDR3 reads CASSQGQNHEQYF. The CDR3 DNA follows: TGTGCCAGCAGCCAGGGACAGAACCACGAGCAGTACTTC.

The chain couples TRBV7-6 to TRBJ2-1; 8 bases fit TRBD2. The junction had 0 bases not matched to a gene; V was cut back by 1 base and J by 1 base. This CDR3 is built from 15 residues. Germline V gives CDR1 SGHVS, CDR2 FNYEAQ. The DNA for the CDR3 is TGTGCCAGCAGCTTAGGCGGGGGGTCCTACAATGAGCAGTTCTTC. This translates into CASSLGGGSYNEQFF.

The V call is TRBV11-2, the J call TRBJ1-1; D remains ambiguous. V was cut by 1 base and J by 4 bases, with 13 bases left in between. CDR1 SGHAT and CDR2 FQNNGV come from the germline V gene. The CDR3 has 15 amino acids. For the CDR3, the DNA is TGTGCCAGCAGCTTAGTCCTGGGAGTGGGCACTGAAGCTTTCTTT. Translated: CASSLVLGVGTEAFF.

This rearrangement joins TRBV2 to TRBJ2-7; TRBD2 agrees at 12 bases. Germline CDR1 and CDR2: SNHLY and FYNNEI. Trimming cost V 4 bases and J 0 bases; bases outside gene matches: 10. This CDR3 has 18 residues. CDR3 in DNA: TGTGCCAGCAGTGTCGGACTAGCGGGACCAGTTTCCTCCTACGAGCAGTACTTC. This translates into CASSVGLAGPVSSYEQYF.

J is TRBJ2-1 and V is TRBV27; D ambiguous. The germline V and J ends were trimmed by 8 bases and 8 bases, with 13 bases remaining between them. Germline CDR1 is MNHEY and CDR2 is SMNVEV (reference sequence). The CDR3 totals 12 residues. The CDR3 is CASGISLHEQFF. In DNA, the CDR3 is TGTGCCAGCGGTATCAGTCTTCATGAGCAGTTCTTC.

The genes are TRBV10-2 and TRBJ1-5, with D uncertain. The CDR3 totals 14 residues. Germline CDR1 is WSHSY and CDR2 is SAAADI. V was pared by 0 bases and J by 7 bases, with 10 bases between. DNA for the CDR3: TGCGCCAGCAGTGAGTCGAAGGGAGGCCAGCCCCAGCATTTT. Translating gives CASSESKGGQPQHF.